Listed below are T cell receptor beta chains from one sample, sequenced in a study of blood T cell repertoires in COVID-19. Profiled with immunoSEQ multiplex PCR; TCRdb holds only in-frame clones, not every one. The sample yields approximately 300,000 clones, about 85% seen once. Material for sequencing was peripheral blood. These receptors were taken from a man aged 18 to 29 with active or convalescent COVID-19. Both conserved end residues are part of each CDR3. The order of the fields is J gene, clone size, V gene, D gene, CDR3 protein, CDR3 DNA. The D gene is left open where the match is weak. Some rows have no size entry. The others give once, few or many, or a class for an expanded clone.

j_call: TRBJ1-5
clone_size: NA
v_call: TRBV27
d_call: NA
cdr3_aa: CASSLGAVSNQPQHF
cdr3_nt: TGTGCCAGCAGTTTAGGAGCGGTTAGCAATCAGCCCCAGCATTTT

j_call: TRBJ2-7
clone_size: NA
v_call: TRBV28
d_call: NA
cdr3_aa: CASRPLNPSTVYEQYF
cdr3_nt: TGTGCCAGCAGACCCCTGAACCCATCTACCGTCTACGAGCAGTACTTC

j_call: TRBJ2-1
clone_size: NA
v_call: TRBV11-1
d_call: NA
cdr3_aa: CASSPLRGNNEQFF
cdr3_nt: TGTGCCAGCAGCCCACTCAGGGGCAACAATGAGCAGTTCTTC

j_call: TRBJ2-5
clone_size: NA
v_call: TRBV2
d_call: TRBD2
cdr3_aa: CASSDSGGRETQYF
cdr3_nt: TGTGCCAGCAGTGATAGCGGGGGTCGGGAGACCCAGTACTTC

j_call: TRBJ2-3
clone_size: NA
v_call: TRBV12-3/TRBV12-4
d_call: NA
cdr3_aa: CASSYSDTQYF
cdr3_nt: TGTGCCAGCTCCTACTCGGATACGCAGTATTTT

j_call: TRBJ2-2
clone_size: NA
v_call: TRBV11-2
d_call: TRBD2
cdr3_aa: CASSSRGGMSAGELFF
cdr3_nt: TGTGCCAGCAGCTCCCGGGGGGGAATGTCCGCCGGGGAGCTGTTTTTT

j_call: TRBJ1-6
clone_size: NA
v_call: TRBV7-8
d_call: TRBD1
cdr3_aa: CASSLEGDRVSPLHF
cdr3_nt: TGTGCCAGCAGCTTAGAGGGAGACAGGGTCTCACCCCTCCACTTT

j_call: TRBJ1-4
clone_size: NA
v_call: TRBV27
d_call: TRBD1
cdr3_aa: CASSSPGTGNEKLFF
cdr3_nt: TGTGCCAGCAGTTCCCCCGGGACAGGGAATGAAAAACTGTTTTTT

j_call: TRBJ2-3
clone_size: once
v_call: TRBV5-1
d_call: NA
cdr3_aa: CASSLGRSTDTQYF
cdr3_nt: TGCGCCAGCAGCTTGGGTAGAAGCACAGATACGCAGTATTTT

j_call: TRBJ1-2
clone_size: once
v_call: TRBV19
d_call: NA
cdr3_aa: CASTPLGNYGYTF
cdr3_nt: TGTGCCAGTACCCCTCTTGGCAACTATGGCTACACCTTC

j_call: TRBJ2-7
clone_size: NA
v_call: TRBV10-2
d_call: NA
cdr3_aa: CASSQTGRTYEQYF
cdr3_nt: TGCGCCAGCAGTCAGACAGGCCGTACCTACGAGCAGTACTTC

j_call: TRBJ2-1
clone_size: NA
v_call: TRBV20-1
d_call: NA
cdr3_aa: CSARVVNEQFF
cdr3_nt: TGCAGTGCTAGAGTAGTAAATGAGCAGTTCTTC

j_call: TRBJ2-2
clone_size: NA
v_call: TRBV3-1/TRBV3-2
d_call: NA
cdr3_aa: CASSQAGSQLGELFF
cdr3_nt: TGTGCCAGCAGCCAGGCCGGGTCGCAGTTGGGGGAGCTGTTTTTT

j_call: TRBJ1-2
clone_size: NA
v_call: TRBV19
d_call: NA
cdr3_aa: CASSITGSLFGYTF
cdr3_nt: TGTGCCAGTAGTATAACAGGATCCCTCTTTGGCTACACCTTC

j_call: TRBJ2-6
clone_size: NA
v_call: TRBV28
d_call: TRBD2
cdr3_aa: CASSRGGTGANVLTF
cdr3_nt: TGTGCCAGCAGTCGGGGGGGGACTGGGGCCAACGTCCTGACTTTC

j_call: TRBJ2-7
clone_size: NA
v_call: TRBV18
d_call: NA
cdr3_aa: CASSPISDSKAYEQYF
cdr3_nt: TGTGCCAGCTCACCAATCTCGGACAGTAAAGCCTACGAGCAGTACTTC

j_call: TRBJ2-5
clone_size: NA
v_call: TRBV25-1
d_call: TRBD2
cdr3_aa: CARPPGLAGGGETQYF
cdr3_nt: TGCGCGCGGCCTCCCGGACTAGCGGGGGGAGGGGAGACCCAGTACTTC

j_call: TRBJ2-2
clone_size: NA
v_call: TRBV9
d_call: TRBD2
cdr3_aa: CASSSFVLAGNTGELFF
cdr3_nt: TGTGCCAGCAGCTCCTTCGTACTAGCGGGAAACACCGGGGAGCTGTTTTTT

j_call: TRBJ2-7
clone_size: NA
v_call: TRBV2
d_call: TRBD1
cdr3_aa: CASRDRASYEQYF
cdr3_nt: TGTGCCAGCAGGGACAGGGCTTCCTACGAGCAGTACTTC

j_call: TRBJ1-1
clone_size: NA
v_call: TRBV7-9
d_call: TRBD1
cdr3_aa: CASSPDRESAMNTEAFF
cdr3_nt: TGTGCCAGCAGCCCCGACAGGGAGTCAGCAATGAACACTGAAGCTTTCTTT

j_call: TRBJ2-1
clone_size: NA
v_call: TRBV6-1
d_call: TRBD2
cdr3_aa: CASSENGGLAGVEQFF
cdr3_nt: TGTGCCAGCAGTGAAAATGGGGGACTAGCGGGAGTGGAGCAGTTCTTC

j_call: TRBJ2-1
clone_size: many
v_call: TRBV6-4
d_call: TRBD2
cdr3_aa: CASSEASGSYNEQFF
cdr3_nt: TGTGCCAGCAGTGAGGCTAGCGGGAGTTACAATGAGCAGTTCTTC

j_call: TRBJ1-2
clone_size: NA
v_call: TRBV14
d_call: NA
cdr3_aa: CASSQDGLSRGYTF
cdr3_nt: TGTGCCAGCAGCCAAGACGGACTAAGCCGCGGCTACACCTTC

j_call: TRBJ2-1
clone_size: NA
v_call: TRBV7-6
d_call: NA
cdr3_aa: CASRATIADLSYNEQFF
cdr3_nt: TGTGCCAGCAGAGCGACGATAGCGGACCTCTCCTACAATGAGCAGTTCTTC

j_call: TRBJ2-7
clone_size: NA
v_call: TRBV7-9
d_call: NA
cdr3_aa: CASSRGDTYEQYF
cdr3_nt: TGTGCCAGCAGCAGGGGGGACACTTACGAGCAGTACTTC

j_call: TRBJ1-6
clone_size: NA
v_call: TRBV5-1
d_call: TRBD1
cdr3_aa: CASSHTTGTSGKGSPLHF
cdr3_nt: TGCGCCAGCAGCCATACGACAGGGACCTCCGGCAAGGGCTCACCCCTCCACTTT

j_call: TRBJ2-1
clone_size: NA
v_call: TRBV4-1
d_call: TRBD2
cdr3_aa: CASSQVAGETYNEQFF
cdr3_nt: TGCGCCAGCAGCCAAGTTGCGGGGGAGACCTACAATGAGCAGTTCTTC

j_call: TRBJ2-1
clone_size: NA
v_call: TRBV11-2
d_call: NA
cdr3_aa: CASSLNPRNEQFF
cdr3_nt: TGTGCCAGCAGCTTAAATCCCCGGAATGAGCAGTTCTTC

j_call: TRBJ2-7
clone_size: NA
v_call: TRBV19
d_call: NA
cdr3_aa: CASSMAGTYEQYF
cdr3_nt: TGTGCCAGTAGTATGGCGGGGACCTACGAGCAGTACTTC

j_call: TRBJ2-5
clone_size: NA
v_call: TRBV6-5
d_call: NA
cdr3_aa: CASSYSTSPVETQYF
cdr3_nt: TGTGCCAGCAGTTACTCGACTTCTCCGGTAGAGACCCAGTACTTC

j_call: TRBJ2-7
clone_size: NA
v_call: TRBV5-1
d_call: NA
cdr3_aa: CASSFTGAYEQYF
cdr3_nt: TGCGCCAGCAGCTTTACAGGAGCCTACGAGCAGTACTTC

j_call: TRBJ1-2
clone_size: NA
v_call: TRBV4-3
d_call: NA
cdr3_aa: CASSPVGVNYGYTF
cdr3_nt: TGCGCCAGCAGCCCCGTCGGGGTCAACTATGGCTACACCTTC

j_call: TRBJ2-1
clone_size: once
v_call: TRBV12-3/TRBV12-4
d_call: NA
cdr3_aa: CASSRTAPRQFF
cdr3_nt: TGTGCCAGCAGTCGGACAGCTCCCCGTCAGTTCTTC

j_call: TRBJ2-3
clone_size: NA
v_call: TRBV7-7
d_call: NA
cdr3_aa: CASSLSPGKLGGYPHTDTQYF
cdr3_nt: TGTGCCAGCAGCTTATCCCCGGGTAAACTCGGCGGGTATCCCCACACAGATACGCAGTATTTT

j_call: TRBJ2-2
clone_size: NA
v_call: TRBV27
d_call: NA
cdr3_aa: CASGLNTGELFF
cdr3_nt: TGTGCCAGTGGACTCAACACCGGGGAGCTGTTTTTT

j_call: TRBJ2-7
clone_size: once
v_call: TRBV7-9
d_call: NA
cdr3_aa: CASSPPASSYEQYF
cdr3_nt: TGTGCCAGCAGCCCCCCCGCGAGCTCCTACGAGCAGTACTTC

j_call: TRBJ1-4
clone_size: NA
v_call: TRBV18
d_call: NA
cdr3_aa: CASSPVEGEKLFF
cdr3_nt: TGTGCCAGCTCACCGGTAGAGGGAGAAAAACTGTTTTTT

j_call: TRBJ2-3
clone_size: NA
v_call: TRBV14
d_call: TRBD1
cdr3_aa: CASSHGQGFRTDTQYF
cdr3_nt: TGTGCCAGCAGCCACGGACAGGGTTTCCGCACAGATACGCAGTATTTT

j_call: TRBJ2-4
clone_size: once
v_call: TRBV21-1
d_call: NA
cdr3_aa: CASSKQGAGSKNIQYF
cdr3_nt: TGTGCCAGCAGCAAACAGGGGGCTGGATCCAAAAACATTCAGTACTTC

j_call: TRBJ1-1
clone_size: NA
v_call: TRBV7-9
d_call: NA
cdr3_aa: CASSLVDSEAFF
cdr3_nt: TGTGCCAGCAGCTTAGTGGACTCTGAAGCTTTCTTT

j_call: TRBJ2-6
clone_size: few
v_call: TRBV27
d_call: NA
cdr3_aa: CATTGSWVVGANVLTF
cdr3_nt: TGTGCCACCACAGGGTCTTGGGTGGTTGGGGCCAACGTCCTGACTTTC

j_call: TRBJ1-2
clone_size: NA
v_call: TRBV18
d_call: TRBD1
cdr3_aa: CASSTTGVFAGNYGYTF
cdr3_nt: TGTGCCAGCTCTACCACAGGGGTTTTTGCGGGCAACTATGGCTACACCTTC

j_call: TRBJ1-1
clone_size: NA
v_call: TRBV27
d_call: NA
cdr3_aa: CATGTGGTEAFF
cdr3_nt: TGTGCCACCGGTACGGGTGGAACTGAAGCTTTCTTT

j_call: TRBJ1-4
clone_size: NA
v_call: TRBV6-1
d_call: TRBD1
cdr3_aa: CASSEFDWSGGEKLFF
cdr3_nt: TGTGCCAGCAGTGAATTTGATTGGTCAGGGGGCGAAAAACTGTTTTTT

j_call: TRBJ1-3
clone_size: NA
v_call: TRBV7-3
d_call: TRBD1
cdr3_aa: CASSPDRGGNTIYF
cdr3_nt: TGTGCCAGCAGCCCCGACAGGGGTGGAAACACCATATATTTT